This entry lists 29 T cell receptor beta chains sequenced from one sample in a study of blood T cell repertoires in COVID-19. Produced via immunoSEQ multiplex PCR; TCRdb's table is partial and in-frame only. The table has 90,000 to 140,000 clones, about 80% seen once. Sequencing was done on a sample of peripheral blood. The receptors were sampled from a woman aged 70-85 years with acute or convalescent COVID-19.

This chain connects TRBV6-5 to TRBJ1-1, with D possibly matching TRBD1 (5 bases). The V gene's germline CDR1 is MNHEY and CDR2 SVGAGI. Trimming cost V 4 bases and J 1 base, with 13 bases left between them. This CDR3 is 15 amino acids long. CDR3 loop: CASSSRGRGNTEAFF. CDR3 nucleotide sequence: TGTGCCAGCAGTTCCCGGGGGAGGGGGAACACTGAAGCTTTCTTT.

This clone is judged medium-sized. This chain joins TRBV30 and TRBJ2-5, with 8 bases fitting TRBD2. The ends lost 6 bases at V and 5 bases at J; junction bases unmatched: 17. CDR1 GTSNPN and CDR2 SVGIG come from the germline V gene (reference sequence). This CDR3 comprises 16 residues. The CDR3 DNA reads TGTGCCTGCGCGCCCCAGAGCGGGGGTACCGGGGAGACCCAGTACTTC. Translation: CACAPQSGGTGETQYF.

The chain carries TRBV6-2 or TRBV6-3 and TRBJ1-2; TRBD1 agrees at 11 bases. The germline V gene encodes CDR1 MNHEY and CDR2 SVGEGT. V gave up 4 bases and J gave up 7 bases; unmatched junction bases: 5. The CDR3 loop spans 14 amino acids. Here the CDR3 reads CASSLPGQGVGYTF. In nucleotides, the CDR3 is TGTGCCAGCAGTTTGCCGGGACAGGGGGTTGGCTACACCTTC.

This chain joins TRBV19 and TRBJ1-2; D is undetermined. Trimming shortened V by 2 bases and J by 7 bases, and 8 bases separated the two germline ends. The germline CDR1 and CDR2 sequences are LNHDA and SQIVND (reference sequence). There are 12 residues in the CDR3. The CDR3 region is CASSIYPGGYTF. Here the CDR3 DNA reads TGTGCCAGTAGTATATATCCAGGTGGCTACACCTTC.

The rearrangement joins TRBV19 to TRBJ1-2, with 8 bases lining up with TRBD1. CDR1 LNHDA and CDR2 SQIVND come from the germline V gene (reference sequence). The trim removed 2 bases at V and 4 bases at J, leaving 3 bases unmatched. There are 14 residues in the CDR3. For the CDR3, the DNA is TGTGCCAGTAGTATAAGACAGGGGACCTATGGCTACACCTTC. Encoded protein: CASSIRQGTYGYTF.

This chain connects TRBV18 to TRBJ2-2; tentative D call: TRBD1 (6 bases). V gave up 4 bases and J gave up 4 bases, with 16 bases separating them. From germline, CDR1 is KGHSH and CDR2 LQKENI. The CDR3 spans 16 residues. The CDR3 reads CASSQRPQGSTGELFF. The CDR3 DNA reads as TGTGCCAGCTCACAGAGGCCCCAGGGGAGCACCGGGGAGCTGTTTTTT.

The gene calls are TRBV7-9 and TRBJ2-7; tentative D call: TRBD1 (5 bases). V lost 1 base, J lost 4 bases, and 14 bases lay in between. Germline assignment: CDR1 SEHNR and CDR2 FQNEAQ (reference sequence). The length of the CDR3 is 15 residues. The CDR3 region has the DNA TGTGCCAGCAGCTTAGTGGAGCAGGGTTTGTACGAGCAGTACTTC. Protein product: CASSLVEQGLYEQYF.

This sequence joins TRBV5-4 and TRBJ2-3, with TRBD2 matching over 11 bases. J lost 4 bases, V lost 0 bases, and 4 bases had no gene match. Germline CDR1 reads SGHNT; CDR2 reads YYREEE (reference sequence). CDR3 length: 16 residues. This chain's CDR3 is CASSLEIAGGSDTQYF. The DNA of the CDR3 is TGTGCCAGCAGCTTGGAAATAGCGGGGGGGTCAGATACGCAGTATTTT.

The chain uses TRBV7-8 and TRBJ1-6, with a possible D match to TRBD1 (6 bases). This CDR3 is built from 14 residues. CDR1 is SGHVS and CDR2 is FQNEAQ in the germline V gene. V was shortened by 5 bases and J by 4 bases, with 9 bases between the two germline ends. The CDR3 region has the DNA TGTGCCAGCAGCGCAGGACAGTATAATTCACCCCTCCACTTT. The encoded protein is CASSAGQYNSPLHF.

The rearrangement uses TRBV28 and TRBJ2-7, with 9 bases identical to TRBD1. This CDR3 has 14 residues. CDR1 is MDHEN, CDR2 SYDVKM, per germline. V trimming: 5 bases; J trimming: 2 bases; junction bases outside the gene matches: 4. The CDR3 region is CASSLGQGTYEQYF. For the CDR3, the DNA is TGTGCCAGCAGTCTGGGACAGGGCACCTACGAGCAGTACTTC.

The CDR3 sequence: CASSLSTSGVTYNEQFF. The CDR3, as DNA: TGTGCCAGCAGCTTATCGACTAGCGGGGTCACCTACAATGAGCAGTTCTTC. This sequence joins TRBV7-2 and TRBJ2-1; 11 bases map to TRBD2. Germline V gives CDR1 SGHTA, CDR2 FQGNSA. J was trimmed by 2 bases and V by 2 bases; bases with no gene match: 5. This CDR3 contains 17 residues.

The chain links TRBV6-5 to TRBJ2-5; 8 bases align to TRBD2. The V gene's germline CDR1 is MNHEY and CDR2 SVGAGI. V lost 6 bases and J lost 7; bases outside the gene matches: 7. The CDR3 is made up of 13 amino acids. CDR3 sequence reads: CASSALAVGTQYF. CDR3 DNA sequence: TGTGCCAGCAGCGCACTAGCGGTCGGGACCCAGTACTTC.

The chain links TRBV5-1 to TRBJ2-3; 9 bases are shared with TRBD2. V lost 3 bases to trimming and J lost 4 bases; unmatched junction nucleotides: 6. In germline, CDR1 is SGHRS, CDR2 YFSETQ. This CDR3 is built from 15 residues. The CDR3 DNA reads TGCGCCAGCAGCTCAGCGGGGGGTTCAGCAGATACGCAGTATTTT. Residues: CASSSAGGSADTQYF.

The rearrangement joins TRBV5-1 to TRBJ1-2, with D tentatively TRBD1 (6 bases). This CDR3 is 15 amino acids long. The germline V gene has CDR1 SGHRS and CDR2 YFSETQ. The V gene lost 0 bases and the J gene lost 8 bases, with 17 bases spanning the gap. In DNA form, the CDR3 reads TGCGCCAGCAGCTTGGGAACCTCAGGGGTAGAGGGCTACACCTTC. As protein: CASSLGTSGVEGYTF.

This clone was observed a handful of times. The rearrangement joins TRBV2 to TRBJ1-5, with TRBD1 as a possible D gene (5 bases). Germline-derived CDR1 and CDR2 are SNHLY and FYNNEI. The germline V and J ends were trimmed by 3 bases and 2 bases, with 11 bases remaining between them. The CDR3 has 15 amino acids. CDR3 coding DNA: TGTGCCAGCAGTGAGGGTAAAGGGGGCAATCAGCCCCAGCATTTT. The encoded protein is CASSEGKGGNQPQHF.

The CDR3 loop is CASSLTLAGNTGELFF. The CDR3 DNA reads TGTGCCAGCAGCTTGACTCTAGCGGGGAACACCGGGGAGCTGTTTTTT. The chain couples TRBV11-3 to TRBJ2-2; 8 positions agree with TRBD2. Per germline, CDR1 SGHNT and CDR2 YENEEA. The ends lost 3 bases at V and 1 base at J; junction bases unmatched: 4. This CDR3 has 16 residues.

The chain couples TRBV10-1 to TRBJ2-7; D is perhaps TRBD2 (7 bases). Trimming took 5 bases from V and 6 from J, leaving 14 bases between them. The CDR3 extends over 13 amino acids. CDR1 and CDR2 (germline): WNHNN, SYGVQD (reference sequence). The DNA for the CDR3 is TGCGCCAGCAGTCCAATCGGGGGGCGCGAGCAGTACTTC. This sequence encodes CASSPIGGREQYF.

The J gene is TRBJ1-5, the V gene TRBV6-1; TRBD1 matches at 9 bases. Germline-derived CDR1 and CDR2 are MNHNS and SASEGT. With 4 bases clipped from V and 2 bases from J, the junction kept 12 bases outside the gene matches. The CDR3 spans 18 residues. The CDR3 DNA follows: TGTGCCAGCAGTGTGGGACAGGGACCCTCTGGAGGCAATCAGCCCCAGCATTTT. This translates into CASSVGQGPSGGNQPQHF.

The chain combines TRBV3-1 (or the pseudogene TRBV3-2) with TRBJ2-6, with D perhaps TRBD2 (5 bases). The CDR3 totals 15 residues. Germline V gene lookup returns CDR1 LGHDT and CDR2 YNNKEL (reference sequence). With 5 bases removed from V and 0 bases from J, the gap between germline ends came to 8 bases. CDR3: CASSTEGSGANVLTF. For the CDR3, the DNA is TGTGCCAGCAGCACCGAGGGCTCTGGGGCCAACGTCCTGACTTTC.

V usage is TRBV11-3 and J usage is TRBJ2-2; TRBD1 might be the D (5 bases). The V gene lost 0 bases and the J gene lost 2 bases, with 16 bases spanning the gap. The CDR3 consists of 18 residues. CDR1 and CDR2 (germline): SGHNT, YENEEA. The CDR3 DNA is TGTGCCAGCAGCTTAGAACAATGGGGCCAGGGTAACACCGGGGAGCTGTTTTTT. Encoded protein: CASSLEQWGQGNTGELFF. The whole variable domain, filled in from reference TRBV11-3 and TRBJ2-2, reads EAGVVQSPRYKIIEKKQPVAFWCNPISGHNTLYWYLQNLGQGPELLIRYENEEAVDDSQLPKDRFSAERLKGVDSTLKIQPAELGDSAVYLCASSLEQWGQGNTGELFFGEGSRLTVL.

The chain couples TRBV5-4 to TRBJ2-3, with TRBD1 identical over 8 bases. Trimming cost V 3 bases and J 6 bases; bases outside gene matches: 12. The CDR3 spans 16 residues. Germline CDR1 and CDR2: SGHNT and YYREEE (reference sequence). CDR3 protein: CASSWTGFVRPDTQYF. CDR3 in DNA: TGTGCCAGCAGCTGGACAGGGTTCGTACGTCCCGATACGCAGTATTTT.

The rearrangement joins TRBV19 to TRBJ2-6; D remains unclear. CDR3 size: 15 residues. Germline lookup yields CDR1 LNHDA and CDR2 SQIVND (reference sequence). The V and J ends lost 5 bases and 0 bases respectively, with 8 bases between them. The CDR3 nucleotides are TGTGCCAGTAGTCAACGGTCCTCTGGGGCCAACGTCCTGACTTTC. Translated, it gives CASSQRSSGANVLTF. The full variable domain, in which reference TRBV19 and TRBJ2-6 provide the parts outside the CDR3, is DGGITQSPKYLFRKEGQNVTLSCEQNLNHDAMYWYRQDPGQGLRLIYYSQIVNDFQKGDIAEGYSVSREKKESFPLTVTSAQKNPTAFYLCASSQRSSGANVLTFGAGSRLTVL.

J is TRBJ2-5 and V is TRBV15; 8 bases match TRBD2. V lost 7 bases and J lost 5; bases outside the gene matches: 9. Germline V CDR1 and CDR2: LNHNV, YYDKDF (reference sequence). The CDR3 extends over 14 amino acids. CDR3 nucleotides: TGTGCCACCACCCCGGGGGGGGACTGGGAGACCCAGTACTTC. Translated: CATTPGGDWETQYF.

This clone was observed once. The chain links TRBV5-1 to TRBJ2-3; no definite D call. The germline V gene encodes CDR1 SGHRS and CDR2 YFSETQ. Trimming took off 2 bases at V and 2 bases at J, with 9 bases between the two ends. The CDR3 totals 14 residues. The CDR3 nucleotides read TGCGCCAGCAGCTTCCAGTTCCTCACAGATACGCAGTATTTT. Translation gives CASSFQFLTDTQYF.

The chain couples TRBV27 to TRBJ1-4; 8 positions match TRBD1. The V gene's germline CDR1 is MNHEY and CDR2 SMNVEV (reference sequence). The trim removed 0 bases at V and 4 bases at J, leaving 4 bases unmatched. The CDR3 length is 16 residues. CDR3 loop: CASSLSGQGRNEKLFF. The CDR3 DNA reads TGTGCCAGCAGTTTATCCGGACAGGGTCGTAATGAAAAACTGTTTTTT.

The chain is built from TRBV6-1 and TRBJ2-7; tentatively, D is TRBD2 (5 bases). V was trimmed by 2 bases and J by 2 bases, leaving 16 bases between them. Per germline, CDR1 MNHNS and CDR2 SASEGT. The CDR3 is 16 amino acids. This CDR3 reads CASSESLLGLPYEQYF. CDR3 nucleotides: TGTGCCAGCAGTGAATCTCTCTTAGGACTCCCCTACGAGCAGTACTTC.

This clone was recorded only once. CDR3 nucleotides: TGTGCCAGCAGCCCCCTGATAACTGGAGTAGAGCAGTATTTT. Its protein is CASSPLITGVEQYF. This chain links TRBV14 with TRBJ2-3; D unresolved. The CDR3 sequence is 14 residues long. Trimming took 4 bases from V and 11 from J, leaving 19 bases between them. Germline V gene data show CDR1 as SGHDN and CDR2 as FVKESK.

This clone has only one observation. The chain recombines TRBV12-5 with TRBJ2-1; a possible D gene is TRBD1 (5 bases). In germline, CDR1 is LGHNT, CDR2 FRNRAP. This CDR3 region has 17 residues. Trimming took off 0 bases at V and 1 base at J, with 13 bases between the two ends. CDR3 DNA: TGTGCTAGTGGTTTGGTTGTTGGTAGGGGTTCCTACAATGAGCAGTTCTTC. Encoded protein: CASGLVVGRGSYNEQFF. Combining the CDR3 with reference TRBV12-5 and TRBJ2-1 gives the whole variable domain DARVTQTPRHKVTEMGQEVTMRCQPILGHNTVFWYRQTMMQGLELLAYFRNRAPLDDSGMPKDRFSAEMPDATLATLKIQPSEPRDSAVYFCASGLVVGRGSYNEQFFGPGTRLTVL.

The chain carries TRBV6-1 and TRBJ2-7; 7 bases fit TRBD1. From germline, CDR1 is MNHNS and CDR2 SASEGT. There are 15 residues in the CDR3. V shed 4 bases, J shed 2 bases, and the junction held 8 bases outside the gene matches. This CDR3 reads CASSVGQALTYEQYF. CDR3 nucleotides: TGTGCCAGCAGTGTAGGACAGGCGCTAACCTACGAGCAGTACTTC.